Listed below are T cell receptor beta chains from one sample, sequenced in a study of shared clonotypes between healthy human individuals. The assay was immunoSEQ multiplex PCR, and TCRdb's table has in-frame clones only and misses some. The sample yields some 490,000 clones, over 70% seen once. Input material: PBMCs. These receptors all come from a middle-aged woman in good health. Some clones in this sample may be carry-over from other donors' samples. The CDR3 runs from the conserved cysteine through the conserved F or W. The D gene is left open where the match is weak. Clone size is stated in some rows and not others, as once, few, many or a class when expanded.

TRBV10-1	-	-	TRBJ2-5	CARGIQETQYF	TGCGCCAGGGGGATTCAAGAGACCCAGTACTTC
TRBV5-1	-	-	TRBJ2-3	CASSLPLSTDTQYF	TGCGCCAGCAGCTTACCGCTTAGCACAGATACGCAGTATTTT
TRBV28	-	-	TRBJ1-4	CASSLAAGFGSEKLFF	TGTGCCAGCAGTTTAGCCGCGGGGTTTGGGAGCGAAAAACTGTTTTTT
TRBV19	-	TRBD1	TRBJ2-7	CASSRQGAVAYEQYF	TGTGCCAGTAGTCGCCAGGGGGCAGTAGCCTACGAGCAGTACTTC
TRBV27	-	TRBD1	TRBJ2-4	CASSLWYPGQGIITTKNIQYF	TGTGCCAGCAGTTTATGGTATCCGGGACAGGGGATAATTACGACCAAAAACATTCAGTACTTC
TRBV18	-	-	TRBJ1-4	CASSPPSGRGEKLFF	TGTGCCAGCTCACCACCGTCGGGACGTGGTGAAAAACTGTTTTTT
TRBV18	-	TRBD1	TRBJ2-7	CASSPLGQPLGEQYF	TGTGCCAGCTCACCACTGGGACAGCCTTTAGGCGAGCAGTACTTC
TRBV2	-	-	TRBJ2-5	CASSALEETQYF	TGTGCCAGCAGCGCCCTCGAGGAGACCCAGTACTTC
TRBV7-3	-	-	TRBJ2-7	CASSSGVMGPGKQYF	TGTGCCAGCAGCTCCGGAGTGATGGGTCCAGGGAAGCAGTACTTC
TRBV10-3	-	TRBD2	TRBJ2-1	CAISTRTGLAGGGTYNEQFF	TGTGCCATCAGTACCCGGACGGGACTAGCGGGAGGAGGGACCTACAATGAGCAGTTCTTC
TRBV28	many	-	TRBJ2-5	CASRPRLVGAETQYF	TGTGCCAGCAGGCCGAGACTAGTCGGGGCGGAGACCCAGTACTTC
TRBV12-5	few	TRBD1	TRBJ2-5	CASGKGTGYGGRETQYF	TGTGCTAGTGGAAAAGGGACAGGGTATGGTGGCAGGGAGACCCAGTACTTC
TRBV5-6	many	-	TRBJ2-7	CASSSGTYEQYF	TGTGCCAGCAGCTCCGGGACATACGAGCAGTACTTC
TRBV11-2	-	-	TRBJ2-1	CASSLVGRKDNEQFF	TGTGCCAGCAGCTTAGTGGGTCGAAAGGACAATGAGCAGTTCTTC
TRBV28	-	-	TRBJ2-7	CASSPGPSYEQYF	TGTGCCAGCAGTCCCGGACCATCCTACGAGCAGTACTTC
TRBV25-1	once	TRBD2	TRBJ2-7	CASSARPGTSGRLYEQYF	TGTGCCAGCAGTGCTCGTCCCGGGACTAGCGGGAGACTCTACGAGCAGTACTTC
TRBV30	-	-	TRBJ1-5	CAWSRTLGSQPQHF	TGTGCCTGGAGTAGGACCCTTGGTAGTCAGCCCCAGCATTTT
TRBV6-5	once	-	TRBJ1-2	CASRSLAVSNYGYTF	TGTGCCAGCAGGTCCCTGGCGGTGAGCAACTATGGCTACACCTTC
TRBV21-1	-	-	TRBJ2-7	CASSKAPTPRREGAYEQYF	TGTGCCAGCAGCAAAGCCCCGACGCCGCGGCGGGAGGGTGCCTACGAGCAGTACTTC
TRBV7-9	few	-	TRBJ2-7	CASSRPPYEQYF	TGTGCCAGCAGCCGGCCCCCGTACGAGCAGTACTTC
TRBV7-3	-	TRBD2	TRBJ2-1	CASSLNGLASGEQFF	TGTGCCAGCAGCTTAAACGGACTAGCGTCGGGTGAGCAGTTCTTC
TRBV28	-	TRBD2	TRBJ2-7	CASRPGLAGVGQYF	TGTGCCAGCAGACCTGGACTAGCGGGAGTGGGGCAGTACTTC
TRBV5-4	-	TRBD2	TRBJ2-3	CASRATSGGTDTQYF	TGTGCCAGTCGTGCCACTAGCGGAGGCACAGATACGCAGTATTTT
TRBV6-4	-	-	TRBJ1-1	CASSEDGGTEAFF	TGTGCCAGCAGTGAGGACGGTGGCACTGAAGCTTTCTTT
TRBV9	few	TRBD1	TRBJ1-1	CASSVGVGQGIMNTEAFF	TGTGCCAGCAGCGTAGGAGTGGGACAGGGGATCATGAACACTGAAGCTTTCTTT
TRBV6-6	-	-	TRBJ1-1	CASSPRGLRGRTEAFF	TGTGCCAGCAGTCCCCGAGGATTGCGGGGGCGCACTGAAGCTTTCTTT
TRBV9	-	-	TRBJ2-2	CASSVGLRHAGELFF	TGTGCCAGCAGCGTAGGTCTCAGGCACGCCGGGGAGCTGTTTTTT
TRBV5-1	-	-	TRBJ1-2	CASSLAETAFDWGSGGYTF	TGCGCCAGCAGCTTGGCCGAGACGGCCTTCGATTGGGGCTCTGGAGGCTACACCTTC
TRBV28	-	-	TRBJ2-7	CASSTDRAYEQYF	TGTGCCAGCAGCACCGACAGAGCCTACGAGCAGTACTTC
TRBV6-4	-	TRBD1	TRBJ2-7	CASSDFPTGGPNGSYEQYF	TGTGCCAGCAGTGACTTTCCGACAGGGGGCCCCAATGGATCCTACGAGCAGTACTTC
TRBV19	many	TRBD1	TRBJ1-2	CASSAQGTGGYTF	TGTGCCAGTAGTGCACAGGGGACGGGTGGCTACACCTTC
TRBV9	few	TRBD2	TRBJ2-7	CASSGGLAASYEQYF	TGTGCCAGCAGCGGAGGACTAGCCGCCTCCTACGAGCAGTACTTC
TRBV9	many	TRBD1	TRBJ1-1	CASSSGTGTEAFF	TGTGCCAGCAGCTCCGGGACAGGCACTGAAGCTTTCTTT
TRBV9	-	-	TRBJ2-7	CASSVKATGDEQYF	TGTGCCAGCAGCGTAAAAGCGACAGGCGACGAGCAGTACTTC
TRBV18	-	-	TRBJ2-2	CASSPSAGELFF	TGTGCCAGCTCACCCTCCGCCGGGGAGCTGTTTTTT
TRBV7-8	-	-	TRBJ1-5	CASSLGENSNQPQHF	TGTGCCAGCAGCTTAGGTGAGAATAGCAATCAGCCCCAGCATTTT
TRBV5-4	-	-	TRBJ1-2	CASSLSSTNYGYTF	TGTGCCAGCAGCTTGAGTTCCACTAACTATGGCTACACCTTC
TRBV30	-	-	TRBJ2-5	CAWGPQETQYF	TGTGCCTGGGGCCCTCAAGAGACCCAGTACTTC
TRBV10-3	-	-	TRBJ2-7	CAISESIGELYF	TGTGCCATCAGTGAGTCTATTGGGGAGTTGTACTTC
TRBV2	-	-	TRBJ2-3	CASSGAHFSRGDTQYF	TGTGCCAGCAGTGGAGCCCACTTCTCCCGGGGAGATACGCAGTATTTT
TRBV30	many	-	TRBJ1-4	CAWSTRGHEKLFF	TGTGCCTGGTCAACGAGGGGCCATGAAAAACTGTTTTTT
TRBV11-2	-	-	TRBJ2-3	CASSLSAGSTDTQYF	TGTGCCAGCAGCCTGTCGGCCGGCAGTACAGATACGCAGTATTTT
TRBV19	-	-	TRBJ1-1	CASSIWQEAFF	TGTGCCAGTAGTATTTGGCAGGAAGCTTTCTTT
TRBV7-3	-	-	TRBJ2-3	CASSPSGYPTDTQYF	TGTGCCAGCAGCCCAAGCGGGTACCCCACAGATACGCAGTATTTT
TRBV30	-	TRBD1	TRBJ2-7	CAWSVIGRGTYEQYF	TGTGCCTGGAGTGTAATAGGCAGGGGGACGTACGAGCAGTACTTC
TRBV10-3	few	-	TRBJ1-1	CAISESPDPNTEAFF	TGTGCCATCAGTGAGTCGCCGGATCCGAACACTGAAGCTTTCTTT
TRBV7-9	-	-	TRBJ2-7	CASSLLSQDYEQYF	TGTGCCAGCAGCTTATTGTCACAGGATTACGAGCAGTACTTC
TRBV9	-	-	TRBJ1-4	CASSVGRTATNEKLFF	TGTGCCAGCAGCGTAGGGAGGACTGCAACTAATGAAAAACTGTTTTTT
TRBV30	-	-	TRBJ1-1	CAWSRQMNTEAFF	TGTGCCTGGAGTAGGCAGATGAACACTGAAGCTTTCTTT
TRBV2	-	-	TRBJ2-3	CASLRQPDTQYF	TGTGCCAGCCTTAGGCAGCCAGATACGCAGTATTTT
TRBV5-8	-	-	TRBJ2-7	CASSLAQGSSYEQYF	TGTGCCAGCAGCTTGGCACAGGGATCCTCCTACGAGCAGTACTTC
TRBV5-1	once	TRBD1	TRBJ2-7	CASSATGSYEQYF	TGCGCCAGCAGCGCGACAGGGAGCTACGAGCAGTACTTC
TRBV2	-	-	TRBJ2-1	CASSEEAGGANEQFF	TGTGCCAGCAGTGAGGAGGCAGGGGGGGCAAATGAGCAGTTCTTC
TRBV28	few	-	TRBJ2-7	CASSLSQGPTYEQYF	TGTGCCAGCAGTTTATCTCAGGGGCCCACCTACGAGCAGTACTTC